The 14 T cell receptor beta chains below all came from one sample that was sequenced in a study of blood T cell repertoires in COVID-19. Profiled with immunoSEQ multiplex PCR; TCRdb holds only in-frame clones, not every one. This sample yields 98,000 or so clones, of which around 84% are seen a single time; roughly 13% belongs to the top ten. The sequencing sample was made of peripheral blood. The receptor set was obtained from a woman aged 60-75 years in a cohort sampled during active or convalescent COVID-19.

The J gene is TRBJ1-5, the V gene TRBV12-3 or TRBV12-4, with D uncertain. V lost 1 base and J lost 7, with 5 bases in between. The CDR3 is 12 amino acids. CDR3 DNA sequence: TGTGCCAGCAGTTTAGGAGTGCAGCCCCAGCATTTT. Protein: CASSLGVQPQHF.

A few counts support this clone. The chain has TRBV5-1 and TRBJ2-7; 7 nucleotides match TRBD1. Germline V gene sequence: CDR1 SGHRS, CDR2 YFSETQ. CDR3 length: 12 residues. J gave up 9 bases and V 2 bases, and 5 bases lay outside the gene matches. The CDR3 loop is CASSFTGDGQYF. The CDR3 DNA reads as TGCGCCAGCAGCTTCACAGGGGATGGGCAGTACTTC.

This clone was seen once. The chain combines TRBV5-1 with TRBJ1-1, with TRBD1 matching 8 bases. V was pared by 4 bases and J by 1 base, with 6 bases of the junction left unmatched. The CDR3 consists of 15 residues. The V gene's germline CDR1 is SGHRS and CDR2 YFSETQ. DNA for the CDR3: TGCGCCAGCAGCAGAGACAGGGGAGCGAACACTGAAGCTTTCTTT. Translating gives CASSRDRGANTEAFF.

V usage is TRBV2 and J usage is TRBJ1-1; perhaps TRBD1 as D (6 bases). V lost 6 bases and J lost 0, with 14 bases in between. The CDR3 extends over 15 amino acids. CDR1 is SNHLY and CDR2 is FYNNEI in the germline V gene. The CDR3 protein is CASRARGQMNTEAFF. The CDR3 bases are TGTGCCAGCAGGGCGCGAGGACAGATGAACACTGAAGCTTTCTTT.

In its sample, this clone was seen a few times. The V call is TRBV25-1, the J call TRBJ2-1; D is ambiguous. V lost 2 bases and J 6 bases, leaving 11 bases between the germline ends. The CDR3 covers 14 residues. Germline loops: CDR1 MGHDK, CDR2 SYGVNS. The CDR3 nucleotides read TGTGCCAGCAGTGAACGGGTCTCTGTCAATGAGCAGTTCTTC. It translates to CASSERVSVNEQFF.

This sequence joins TRBV21-1 and TRBJ2-2; the table gives TRBD2 as D, unverified against the DNA. TRBV21-1 constitutes a pseudogene. This CDR3 has 19 residues. CDR3 sequence reads: CACPPTGDGLAGFTGELFF. In DNA, the CDR3 is TGTGCCTGCCCCCCGACAGGGGACGGACTAGCGGGTTTCACCGGGGAGCTGTTTTTT.

The rearrangement joins TRBV7-3 to TRBJ1-2; 8 bases line up with TRBD1. Germline CDR1 SGHTA, CDR2 FQGTGA. The J segment lost 8 bases and the V segment lost 6 bases, leaving 11 bases of the junction unmatched. The CDR3 totals 14 residues. The CDR3 region is CASREGQGTGGYTF. The CDR3 bases are TGTGCCAGCAGAGAAGGACAGGGAACTGGCGGCTACACCTTC.

This rearrangement joins TRBV19 to TRBJ2-1; 15 positions match TRBD2. The CDR3 loop spans 19 amino acids. CDR1 LNHDA and CDR2 SQIVND come from the germline V gene (reference sequence). V trimming: 4 bases; J trimming: 10 bases; junction bases outside the gene matches: 17. CDR3 residues: CASSRTSGRGRHLQSEQFF. CDR3 in DNA: TGTGCCAGTAGTAGGACTAGCGGGAGGGGGCGACACCTACAATCGGAGCAGTTCTTC.

V gene TRBV18 combines with J gene TRBJ2-3; D is undetermined. Germline loops: CDR1 KGHSH, CDR2 LQKENI. The V end lost 4 bases, the J end lost 0 bases, and 11 bases lay between the germline ends. This CDR3 is built from 15 residues. The CDR3 here is CASSRRDGSTDTQYF. The CDR3 region has the DNA TGTGCCAGCTCACGGAGAGACGGTAGCACAGATACGCAGTATTTT.

The chain joins TRBV18 to TRBJ2-1, with 8 bases identical to TRBD2. This CDR3 comprises 15 residues. Germline-derived CDR1 and CDR2 are KGHSH and LQKENI. V was pared by 0 bases and J by 9 bases, with 7 bases of the junction left unmatched. CDR3 DNA sequence: TGTGCCAGCTCACCACCCACGGGAGGGGCGGGTGAGCAGTTCTTC. This sequence encodes CASSPPTGGAGEQFF.

The chain links TRBV2 to TRBJ1-1; D remains ambiguous. The CDR3 contains 13 residues. V lost 4 bases and J 1 base, leaving 7 bases between the germline ends. Germline CDR1 reads SNHLY; CDR2 reads FYNNEI. The CDR3 bases are TGTGCCAGCAGTGGTGGGCAGAACACTGAAGCTTTCTTT. Translating gives CASSGGQNTEAFF. Full variable domain (rest looked up from reference TRBV2 and TRBJ1-1): EPEVTQTPSHQVTQMGQEVILRCVPISNHLYFYWYRQILGQKVEFLVSFYNNEISEKSEIFDDQFSVERPDGSNFTLKIRSTKLEDSAMYFCASSGGQNTEAFFGQGTRLTVV.

The genes are TRBV2 and TRBJ1-6, with 8 bases fitting TRBD1. The ends lost 8 bases at V and 6 bases at J; junction bases unmatched: 6. Germline V gives CDR1 SNHLY, CDR2 FYNNEI. The CDR3 loop spans 14 amino acids. CDR3 coding DNA: TGTGCCAGCTTCCGGGACAGGATTAATTCACCCCTCCACTTT. Its protein is CASFRDRINSPLHF.

In its sample, this clone was seen many times. The chain uses TRBV4-1 and TRBJ2-7; no clear D gene. The CDR3 length is 15 residues. Germline CDR1 MGHRA, CDR2 YSYEKL. Deletions cut 0 bases from V and 3 bases from J, with 12 bases between. CDR3 loop: CASSQDWAMNYEQYF. For the CDR3, the DNA is TGCGCCAGCAGCCAAGACTGGGCAATGAACTACGAGCAGTACTTC.

The gene calls are TRBV11-2 and TRBJ1-4, with D perhaps matching TRBD1 (6 bases). V was clipped by 4 bases and J by 8 bases, with 14 bases between them. Germline loops: CDR1 SGHAT, CDR2 FQNNGV. The CDR3 extends over 14 amino acids. The CDR3 nucleotides are TGTGCCAGCAGCTCCGGGACATCCGGAGAAAAACTGTTTTTT. Translated, it gives CASSSGTSGEKLFF.